This T cell receptor beta chain was identified in a study of blood T cell repertoires in COVID-19. Study context: COVID-19 samples, acute and convalescent, were from the United States, Italy and Spain. T cells, B-cell-depleted T cells, or PBMCs provided the cDNA or gDNA that served as material.

The CDR3 covers 12 residues. The V gene lost 3 bases and the J gene lost 4 bases, with 5 bases spanning the gap. Germline assignment: CDR1 LNHDA and CDR2 SQIVND (reference sequence). Original methodology: Reference gene primer amplification yielded estimated nucleated cell counts. Profiling relied on immunoSEQ multiplex PCR, and the TCRdb table lists in-frame clones only, not all of them. V, J and clone size derive from that table, while D and trimming were established from the DNA sequence. The sample lists 50,000 to 60,000 clones; roughly 90% were seen once. The clonotype comes from a woman aged 80 or over with acute or convalescent COVID-19. The V gene is TRBV19, the J gene TRBJ2-3; D is ambiguous. The sample comprised peripheral blood. The CDR3: CASSIESDTQYF. In DNA form, the CDR3 reads TGTGCCAGTAGTATTGAGTCAGATACGCAGTATTTT.